A selection of T cell receptor beta chains follows, all from one sample in a study of cytomegalovirus exposure and HLA in healthy donors. TCRdb's table, derived via immunoSEQ multiplex PCR, lists solely in-frame clones and lacks some. The sample carries 80,000 to 100,000 clones, 65% to 75% recorded once. The sequenced sample was PBMCs. The receptors here all came from a man in his thirties or forties in good health and CMV-seropositive. The CDR3 runs from the conserved cysteine through the conserved F or W. A D gene is named only where the DNA matches it firmly. Size tells how often a clone was seen (once, few, many) or the class of an expanded clone, and some rows leave it out.

>TRBV15|NA|TRBJ1-1|few
CATSRDGIGGTEAFF
TGTGCCACCAGCAGAGACGGGATTGGAGGCACTGAAGCTTTCTTT
>TRBV6-1|NA|TRBJ2-1|NA
CASSDWMRNEQFF
TGTGCCAGCAGTGATTGGATGAGGAATGAGCAGTTCTTC
>TRBV7-9|NA|TRBJ2-7|NA
CASSLEAFYEQYF
TGTGCCAGCAGCTTAGAAGCCTTCTACGAGCAGTACTTC
>TRBV6-5|TRBD1|TRBJ1-5|few
CASSIDRDDQPQHF
TGTGCCAGCAGCATCGACAGGGATGATCAGCCCCAGCATTTT
>TRBV29-1|NA|TRBJ2-1|NA
CSVARSPYNEQFF
TGCAGCGTTGCGCGTAGCCCCTACAATGAGCAGTTCTTC
>TRBV14|TRBD1|TRBJ1-3|NA
CASSQPGQGENTIYF
TGTGCCAGCAGCCAACCGGGACAGGGGGAAAACACCATATATTTT
>TRBV7-3|TRBD1|TRBJ1-4|NA
CASSPGGYEKLFF
TGTGCCAGCAGTCCAGGGGGCTATGAAAAACTGTTTTTT
>TRBV6-6|NA|TRBJ2-1|NA
CASSYSESPYNEQFF
TGTGCCAGCAGTTACTCCGAGAGCCCCTACAATGAGCAGTTCTTC
>TRBV19|NA|TRBJ2-2|NA
CASSIGGLNTGELFF
TGTGCCAGTAGTATAGGAGGACTAAACACCGGGGAGCTGTTTTTT
>TRBV7-2|NA|TRBJ2-7|once
CASSPGVGFYEQYF
TGTGCCAGCAGCCCGGGGGTGGGCTTTTACGAGCAGTACTTC
>TRBV6-6|NA|TRBJ1-1|few
CASSLLNTEAFF
TGTGCCAGCAGTCTACTCAACACTGAAGCTTTCTTT
>TRBV6-5|TRBD2|TRBJ2-1|few
CASSYRGDLIF
TGTGCCAGCAGTTACCGGGGGGACCTTATCTTC
>TRBV2|NA|TRBJ2-7|NA
CASQGASGPYEQYF
TGTGCCAGCCAGGGGGCTAGCGGTCCCTACGAGCAGTACTTC
>TRBV10-1|NA|TRBJ1-1|NA
CASSENGVNTEAFF
TGCGCCAGCAGTGAGAACGGAGTGAACACTGAAGCTTTCTTT
>TRBV10-3|TRBD1|TRBJ2-5|NA
CAISESTGEWETQYF
TGTGCCATCAGTGAGTCGACAGGGGAATGGGAGACCCAGTACTTC
>TRBV11-1|NA|TRBJ2-5|NA
CASSFFGHRQTQYF
TGTGCCAGCAGCTTCTTTGGACACCGACAGACCCAGTACTTC
>TRBV6-5|NA|TRBJ1-1|NA
CATAEVTEAFF
TGTGCCACCGCCGAGGTGACTGAAGCTTTCTTT
>TRBV7-3|NA|TRBJ2-1|NA
CASSFETYNEQFF
TGTGCCAGCAGCTTTGAGACTTACAATGAGCAGTTCTTC
>TRBV30|TRBD1|TRBJ2-7|NA
CAWSVDRGRDEQYF
TGTGCCTGGAGTGTGGACAGGGGGCGTGACGAGCAGTACTTC
>TRBV5-6|NA|TRBJ1-2|NA
CASSLMSGSYGYTF
TGTGCCAGCAGCTTGATGTCGGGGAGCTATGGCTACACCTTC
>TRBV7-8|TRBD1|TRBJ1-2|NA
CASSSLRQGTSSLLLRGYTF
TGTGCCAGCAGCTCTCTTAGACAGGGCACAAGCTCATTACTATTGCGTGGCTACACCTTC
>TRBV5-6|TRBD2|TRBJ2-1|NA
CASSPGLALRNEQFF
TGTGCCAGCAGCCCGGGACTAGCTCTTCGCAATGAGCAGTTCTTC
>TRBV7-9|NA|TRBJ1-4|NA
CASSPQGTNREKLFF
TGTGCCAGCAGCCCCCAGGGGACCAACCGCGAAAAACTGTTTTTT
>TRBV1|NA|TRBJ1-1|NA
CTSSHRSRTPNTEAFF
TGCACCAGCAGCCATAGAAGTCGGACACCGAACACTGAAGCTTTCTTT
>TRBV15|NA|TRBJ2-6|NA
CATSRDLGEGVSSGANVLTF
TGTGCCACCAGCAGAGATCTAGGGGAAGGTGTGAGCTCTGGGGCCAACGTCCTGACTTTC
>TRBV5-6|TRBD1|TRBJ2-7|NA
CASSGTGLWEQYF
TGTGCCAGCAGCGGGACAGGACTTTGGGAGCAGTACTTC
>TRBV25-1|TRBD1|TRBJ1-2|NA
CASSAGQGVGYTF
TGTGCCAGCAGTGCTGGACAGGGAGTTGGCTACACCTTC
>TRBV10-3|TRBD1|TRBJ1-6|NA
CAISLSDRENSPLHF
TGTGCCATCAGCCTTTCGGACAGGGAGAATTCACCCCTCCACTTT
>TRBV7-9|NA|TRBJ1-1|NA
CASSLEVAPKDSEAFF
TGTGCCAGCAGCTTAGAGGTGGCCCCGAAGGACTCTGAAGCTTTCTTT
>TRBV28|TRBD1|TRBJ1-5|NA
CASSLCPIGQGRGPQHF
TGTGCCAGCAGTTTATGCCCTATAGGACAGGGGAGGGGGCCCCAGCATTTT
>TRBV6-5|NA|TRBJ1-4|NA
CASCDSATNEKLFF
TGTGCCAGCTGCGACAGTGCAACTAATGAAAAACTGTTTTTT
>TRBV28|TRBD2|TRBJ2-2|NA
CASSPHWGGRTGELFF
TGTGCCAGCAGTCCCCATTGGGGGGGAAGGACCGGGGAGCTGTTTTTT
>TRBV4-1|TRBD2|TRBJ2-3|few
CASSQGTSGGADTQYF
TGTGCCAGCAGCCAAGGGACTAGCGGGGGGGCAGATACGCAGTATTTT
>TRBV19|NA|TRBJ1-5|NA
CASKGPVNQPQHF
TGTGCCAGTAAGGGGCCAGTCAATCAGCCCCAGCATTTT
>TRBV9|NA|TRBJ1-2|NA
CASSGAGNYGYTF
TGTGCCAGCAGCGGGGCTGGGAACTATGGCTACACCTTC
>TRBV11-2|NA|TRBJ1-2|NA
CASSPGEFYGYTF
TGTGCCAGCAGCCCCGGGGAGTTCTATGGCTACACCTTC
>TRBV7-6|TRBD1|TRBJ2-2|NA
CASTASGQGHNTGELFF
TGTGCCAGCACCGCCTCGGGACAGGGACACAACACCGGGGAGCTGTTTTTT
>TRBV28|TRBD1|TRBJ1-2|few
CASSPPGQGAVGYTF
TGTGCCAGCAGTCCCCCCGGACAGGGAGCGGTTGGCTACACCTTC
>TRBV27|TRBD1|TRBJ2-3|NA
CASSRQGTRDTQYF
TGTGCCAGCAGTCGACAGGGAACTAGAGATACGCAGTATTTT
>TRBV9|NA|TRBJ2-5|few
CASSGQFLETQYF
TGTGCCAGCAGCGGACAGTTCTTGGAGACCCAGTACTTC
>TRBV6-5|NA|TRBJ1-5|NA
CASSHDSLSEPQHF
TGTGCCAGCAGTCACGACAGTCTCTCGGAGCCCCAGCATTTT
>TRBV29-1|TRBD1|TRBJ2-7|NA
CSVEDFAGQGSYEQYF
TGCAGCGTTGAAGACTTTGCCGGACAGGGTTCCTACGAGCAGTACTTC